The 11 T cell receptor beta chains below all came from one sample that was sequenced in a study of blood T cells in healthy people across ages. With a J-beta primer mix and a sample-barcoded 5' primer, a second PCR ran roughly 6 to 11 cycles. Each CDR3 protein gets one entry after TCRdb re-called the 5' RACE reads with MiXCR. The top ten hold around a quarter of the sample, which has 790,000 or so distinct CDR3 sequences, roughly three fifths seen once. Sequences were obtained from blood. The receptors come from a man aged 40-49 years in good health.

The chain uses TRBV7-2 and TRBJ1-4; D remains ambiguous. Trimming removed 5 bases from V and 0 bases from J, with 4 bases in between. CDR1 is SGHTA and CDR2 is FQGNSA in the germline V gene. The CDR3 has 13 residues. The DNA of the CDR3 is TGTGCCAGCAGCCCCTCAACTAATGAAAAACTGTTTTTT. Encoded protein: CASSPSTNEKLFF. The full variable domain, with the rest looked up from reference TRBV7-2 and TRBJ1-4, is GAGVSQSPSNKVTEKGKDVELRCDPISGHTALYWYRQSLGQGLEFLIYFQGNSAPDKSGLPSDRFSAERTGGSVSTLTIQRTQQEDSAVYLCASSPSTNEKLFFGSGTQLSVL.

The gene calls are TRBV6-5 and TRBJ1-1; possibly TRBD1 for D (5 bases). CDR1 and CDR2 (germline): MNHEY, SVGAGI. With 2 bases removed from V and 5 bases from J, the gap between germline ends came to 18 bases. The CDR3 runs to 16 residues. For the CDR3, the DNA is TGTGCCAGCAGTTACCAAGGGTCGGGGCGTCCTACTGAAGCTTTCTTT. Its translation: CASSYQGSGRPTEAFF.

With respect to this clonotype: The junction does not match germline at one end; this may be a read error. This sequence joins TRBV28 and TRBJ1-5; 10 bases are a match to TRBD1. Germline V gene data show CDR1 as MDHEN and CDR2 as SYDVKM. The CDR3 has 19 residues. CDR3 coding DNA: TGTGCCAGCAGTTTAGGGACAGGGGCCCCCCTCTATAGCAATCAGCCCCAACATTTT. It translates to CASSLGTGAPLYSNQPQHF.

This chain uses TRBV6-2 or TRBV6-3 with TRBJ2-7; 8 nucleotides agree with TRBD2. Trimming removed 9 bases from V and 4 bases from J; junction bases left unmatched: 29. Germline assignment: CDR1 MNHEY and CDR2 SVGEGT. The CDR3 is 20 residues long. CDR3 region: CASKRTAGTRRSGSIYEQYF. CDR3 coding DNA: TGTGCCAGTAAAAGGACCGCGGGCACCCGAAGGAGCGGGAGTATTTACGAGCAGTACTTC.

CDR3 in amino acids: CATSGLAYEQFF. The CDR3 nucleotides are TGTGCCACCAGTGGTCTAGCTTATGAGCAGTTCTTC. The V and J genes are TRBV24-1 and TRBJ2-1, with D tentatively TRBD2 (5 bases). This CDR3 region has 12 residues. With 5 bases removed from V and 8 bases from J, the gap between germline ends came to 9 bases. Germline V CDR1 and CDR2: KGHDR, SFDVKD.

J is TRBJ2-7 and V is TRBV4-2; D unresolved. V was clipped by 1 base and J by 2 bases, with 15 bases between them. Germline CDR1 LGHNA, CDR2 YNFKEQ. The length of the CDR3 is 16 residues. The CDR3 bases are TGTGCCAGCAGCCAAGCAACGGGCGATCCCGCCTACGAGCAGTACTTC. This codes for CASSQATGDPAYEQYF.

This chain joins TRBV20-1 and TRBJ1-5; a possible D gene is TRBD1 (5 bases). The CDR3 loop spans 13 amino acids. Germline CDR1 DFQATT, CDR2 SNEGSKA (reference sequence). V shed 1 base and J shed 6 bases, with 10 bases lying between them. CDR3 nucleotides: TGCAGTGCTAGAGTAGACCAGGGTCAGCCCCAGCATTTT. Translated, it gives CSARVDQGQPQHF.

The chain carries TRBV6-1 and TRBJ2-2; possibly TRBD1 or TRBD2 for D (5 bases each). The germline V gene encodes CDR1 MNHNS and CDR2 SASEGT. The CDR3 is 17 amino acids. Trimming removed 4 bases from V and 5 bases from J, with 20 bases in between. CDR3 region: CASSVGPRVRYTGELFF. The CDR3 bases are TGTGCCAGCAGTGTGGGACCGAGGGTTCGGTATACCGGGGAGCTGTTTTTT.

The V gene is TRBV13, the J gene TRBJ2-1; 8 nucleotides match TRBD1. Per the germline V gene, CDR1 is PRHDT and CDR2 is FYEKMQ (reference sequence). This CDR3 region has 16 residues. V dropped 5 bases and J dropped 4; count of bases not matched to a gene: 10. The CDR3 coding sequence is TGTGCCAGCAGCCCTATAACCCGGGACAGGTACAATGAGCAGTTCTTC. It yields the protein CASSPITRDRYNEQFF.

This clonotype was observed a handful of times. This CDR3 is CSAYRLAGTDTQYF. The DNA of the CDR3 is TGCAGTGCCTACAGACTAGCGGGAACAGATACGCAGTATTTT. The V and J genes are TRBV20-1 and TRBJ2-3; 11 bases agree with TRBD2. Germline V CDR1 and CDR2: DFQATT, SNEGSKA (reference sequence). Trimming took 6 bases from V and 3 from J; bases not matched to a gene: 5. The CDR3 is made up of 14 amino acids.

This rearrangement joins TRBV5-5 to TRBJ2-5; no clear D. This CDR3 is built from 14 residues. Germline V lookup: CDR1 SGHKS, CDR2 YYEKEE (reference sequence). The V end was cut by 1 base, the J end by 2 bases, with 9 bases between. The CDR3 nucleotides read TGTGCCAGCAGCTTGCGTCGTTTACAAGAGACCCAGTACTTC. This encodes CASSLRRLQETQYF.